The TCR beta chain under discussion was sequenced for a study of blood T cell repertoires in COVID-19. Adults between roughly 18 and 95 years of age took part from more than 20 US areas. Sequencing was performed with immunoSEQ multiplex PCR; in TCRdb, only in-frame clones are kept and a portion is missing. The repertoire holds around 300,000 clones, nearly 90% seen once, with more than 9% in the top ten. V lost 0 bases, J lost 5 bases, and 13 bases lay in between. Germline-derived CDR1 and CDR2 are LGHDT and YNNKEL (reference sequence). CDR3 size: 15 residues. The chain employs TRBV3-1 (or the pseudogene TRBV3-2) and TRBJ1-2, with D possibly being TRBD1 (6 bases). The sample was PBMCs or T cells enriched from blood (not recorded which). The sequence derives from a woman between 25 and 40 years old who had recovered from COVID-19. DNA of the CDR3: TGTGCCAGCAGCCAAGATCAGGCAGGGGCTTATGGCTACACCTTC. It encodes CASSQDQAGAYGYTF.